This T cell receptor (beta chain) was observed in a study of blood T cell repertoires in COVID-19. Turning to the study itself: T cells, B-cell-depleted T cells, or PBMCs supplied cDNA or gDNA.

Profiled with immunoSEQ multiplex PCR; TCRdb holds only in-frame clones, not every one. The repertoire consists of some 60,000 clones, with 60% to 85% occurring once and the leading ten covering under 35%. This clone appeared many times. CDR3 size: 16 residues. Germline V CDR1 and CDR2: SEHNR, FQNEAQ (reference sequence). The J segment lost 1 base and the V segment lost 5 bases, leaving 9 bases of the junction unmatched. This TCR came from a human donor in a cohort sampled during active COVID-19. The specimen was peripheral blood. The gene calls are TRBV7-9 and TRBJ1-1, with 8 bases matching TRBD1. CDR3 DNA: TGTGCCAGCAGCCAAGCACCCGGGACAGGGAACACTGAAGCTTTCTTT. Amino acids: CASSQAPGTGNTEAFF.